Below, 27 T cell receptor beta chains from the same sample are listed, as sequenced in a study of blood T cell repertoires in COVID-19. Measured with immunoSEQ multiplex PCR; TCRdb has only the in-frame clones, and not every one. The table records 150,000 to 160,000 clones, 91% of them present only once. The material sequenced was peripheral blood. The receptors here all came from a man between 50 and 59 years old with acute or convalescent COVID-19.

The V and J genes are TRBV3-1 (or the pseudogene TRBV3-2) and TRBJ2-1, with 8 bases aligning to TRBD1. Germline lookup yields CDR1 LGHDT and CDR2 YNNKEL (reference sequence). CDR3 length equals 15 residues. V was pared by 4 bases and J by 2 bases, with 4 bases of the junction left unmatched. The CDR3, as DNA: TGTGCCAGCAGCCCCAGGGGGCTCACCTACAATGAGCAGTTCTTC. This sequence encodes CASSPRGLTYNEQFF.

CDR3 nucleotide sequence: TGTGCCTGGAGTGTTGGGACAGGGAATTCACCCCTCCACTTT. Encoded protein: CAWSVGTGNSPLHF. The J gene is TRBJ1-6, the V gene TRBV30, with 9 bases aligning to TRBD1. In germline, CDR1 is GTSNPN, CDR2 SVGIG (reference sequence). The junction had 1 base not matched to a gene; V was cut back by 0 bases and J by 7 bases. The CDR3 loop spans 14 amino acids. Supplemented by reference TRBV30 and TRBJ1-6, the full variable domain reads SQTIHQWPATLVQPVGSPLSLECTVEGTSNPNLYWYRQAAGRGLQLLFYSVGIGQISSEVPQNLSASRPQDRQFILSSKKLLLSDSGFYLCAWSVGTGNSPLHFGNGTRLTVT.

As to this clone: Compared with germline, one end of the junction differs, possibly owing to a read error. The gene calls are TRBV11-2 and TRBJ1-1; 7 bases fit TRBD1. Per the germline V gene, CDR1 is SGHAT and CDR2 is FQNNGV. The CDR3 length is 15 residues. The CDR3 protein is CASSIDPRQGAEAFF. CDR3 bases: TGTGCCAGCAGCATAGACCCTCGACAGGGCGCTGAAGCTTTCTTT.

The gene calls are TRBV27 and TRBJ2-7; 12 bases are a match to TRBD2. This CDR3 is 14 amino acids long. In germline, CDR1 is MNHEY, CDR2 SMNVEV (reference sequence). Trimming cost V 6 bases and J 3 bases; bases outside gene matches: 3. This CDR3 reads CASRLAGGGYEQYF. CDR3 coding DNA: TGTGCCAGCAGACTAGCGGGAGGCGGCTACGAGCAGTACTTC.

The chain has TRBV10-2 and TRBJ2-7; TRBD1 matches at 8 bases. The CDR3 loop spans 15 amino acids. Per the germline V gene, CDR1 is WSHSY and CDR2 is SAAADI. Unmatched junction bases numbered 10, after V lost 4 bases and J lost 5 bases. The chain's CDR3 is CASSGSTGALHEQYF. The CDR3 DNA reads TGCGCCAGCAGTGGGTCGACAGGGGCTTTACACGAGCAGTACTTC.

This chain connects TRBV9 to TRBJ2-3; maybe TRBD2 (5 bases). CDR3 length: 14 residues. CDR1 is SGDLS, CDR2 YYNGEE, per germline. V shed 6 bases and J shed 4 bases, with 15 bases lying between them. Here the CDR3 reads CASTLGDGADTQYF. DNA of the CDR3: TGTGCCAGCACCCTGGGTGACGGGGCAGATACGCAGTATTTT.

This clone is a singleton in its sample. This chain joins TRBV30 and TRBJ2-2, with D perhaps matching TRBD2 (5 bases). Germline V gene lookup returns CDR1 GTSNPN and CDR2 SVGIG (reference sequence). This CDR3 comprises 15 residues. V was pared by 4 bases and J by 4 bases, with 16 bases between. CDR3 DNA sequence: TGTGCCTGGAACCGAGAGCGGTTGGGCACCGGGGAGCTGTTTTTT. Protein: CAWNRERLGTGELFF.

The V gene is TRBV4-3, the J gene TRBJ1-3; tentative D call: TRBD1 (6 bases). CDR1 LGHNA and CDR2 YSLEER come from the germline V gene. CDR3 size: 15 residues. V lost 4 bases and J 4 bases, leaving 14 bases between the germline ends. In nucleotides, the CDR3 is TGCGCCAGCAGCCCAAACGACAGGTCCGGAAACACCATATATTTT. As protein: CASSPNDRSGNTIYF.

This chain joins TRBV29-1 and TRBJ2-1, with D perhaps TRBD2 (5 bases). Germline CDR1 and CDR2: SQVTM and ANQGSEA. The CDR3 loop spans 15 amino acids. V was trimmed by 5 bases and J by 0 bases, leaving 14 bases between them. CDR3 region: CSVNSKRSSYNEQFF. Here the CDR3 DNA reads TGCAGCGTTAATTCGAAGCGGAGCTCCTACAATGAGCAGTTCTTC.

CDR3 sequence: CASSEVGLPANTGELFF. CDR3 bases: TGTGCCAGCAGTGAAGTAGGACTACCTGCGAACACCGGGGAGCTGTTTTTT. This chain uses TRBV2 with TRBJ2-2, with D possibly being TRBD2 (6 bases). The ends were cut back, 1 base at V and 0 bases at J, with 12 bases in the middle. The germline V gene has CDR1 SNHLY and CDR2 FYNNEI. This CDR3 is built from 17 residues. The complete variable domain, with remaining parts taken from reference TRBV2 and TRBJ2-2, reads EPEVTQTPSHQVTQMGQEVILRCVPISNHLYFYWYRQILGQKVEFLVSFYNNEISEKSEIFDDQFSVERPDGSNFTLKIRSTKLEDSAMYFCASSEVGLPANTGELFFGEGSRLTVL.

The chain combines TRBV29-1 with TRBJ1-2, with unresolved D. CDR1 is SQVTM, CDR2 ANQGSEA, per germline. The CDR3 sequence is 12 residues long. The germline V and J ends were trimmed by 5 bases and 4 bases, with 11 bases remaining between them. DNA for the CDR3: TGCAGCGTTAAAAGACTGGGCTATGGCTACACCTTC. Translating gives CSVKRLGYGYTF.

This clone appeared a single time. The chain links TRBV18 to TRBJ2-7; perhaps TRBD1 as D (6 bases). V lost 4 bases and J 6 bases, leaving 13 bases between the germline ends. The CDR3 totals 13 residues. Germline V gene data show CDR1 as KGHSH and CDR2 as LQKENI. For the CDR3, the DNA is TGTGCCAGCTCACGTGACAGGAACAGCGAGCAGTACGTC. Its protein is CASSRDRNSEQYV.

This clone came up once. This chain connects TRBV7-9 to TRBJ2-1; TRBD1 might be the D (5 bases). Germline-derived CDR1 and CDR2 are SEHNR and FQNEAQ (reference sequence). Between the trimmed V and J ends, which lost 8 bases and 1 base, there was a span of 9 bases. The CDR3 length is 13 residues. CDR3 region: CASEKGSYNEQFF. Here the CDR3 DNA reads TGTGCCAGCGAAAAGGGGTCCTACAATGAGCAGTTCTTC.

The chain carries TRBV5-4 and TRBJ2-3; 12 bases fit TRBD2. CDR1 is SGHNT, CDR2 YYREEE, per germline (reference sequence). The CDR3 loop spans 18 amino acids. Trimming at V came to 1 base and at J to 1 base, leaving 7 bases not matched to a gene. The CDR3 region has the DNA TGTGCCAGCAGCTTGAGACTAGCGGGAGTGGGCGGCACAGATACGCAGTATTTT. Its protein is CASSLRLAGVGGTDTQYF. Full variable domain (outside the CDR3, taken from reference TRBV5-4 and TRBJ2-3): ETGVTQSPTHLIKTRGQQVTLRCSSQSGHNTVSWYQQALGQGPQFIFQYYREEENGRGNFPPRFSGLQFPNYSSELNVNALELDDSALYLCASSLRLAGVGGTDTQYFGPGTRLTVL.

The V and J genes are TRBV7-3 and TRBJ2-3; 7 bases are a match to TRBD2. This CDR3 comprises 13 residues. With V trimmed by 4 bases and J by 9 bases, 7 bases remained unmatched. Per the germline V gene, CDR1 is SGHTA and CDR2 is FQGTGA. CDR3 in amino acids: CASSSTGGVTQYF. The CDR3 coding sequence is TGTGCCAGCAGCTCTACTGGGGGGGTGACGCAGTATTTT.

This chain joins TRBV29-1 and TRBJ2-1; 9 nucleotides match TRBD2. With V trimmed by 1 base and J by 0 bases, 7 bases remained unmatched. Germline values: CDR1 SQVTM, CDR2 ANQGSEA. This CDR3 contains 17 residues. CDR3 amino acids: CSVEGTSDPSSYNEQFF. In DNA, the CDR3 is TGCAGCGTTGAAGGGACTAGCGATCCGAGCTCCTACAATGAGCAGTTCTTC.

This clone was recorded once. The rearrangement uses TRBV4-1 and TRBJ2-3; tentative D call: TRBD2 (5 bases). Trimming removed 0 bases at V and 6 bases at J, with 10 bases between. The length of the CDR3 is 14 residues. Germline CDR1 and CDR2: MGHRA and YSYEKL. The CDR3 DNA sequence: TGCGCCAGCAGCCAAGAATCCGAGCGGGATACGCAGTATTTT. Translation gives CASSQESERDTQYF.

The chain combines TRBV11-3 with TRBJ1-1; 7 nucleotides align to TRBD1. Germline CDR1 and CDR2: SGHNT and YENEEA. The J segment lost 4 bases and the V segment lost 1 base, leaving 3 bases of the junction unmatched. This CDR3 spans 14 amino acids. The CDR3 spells CASSLAGGVTEAFF. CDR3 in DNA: TGTGCCAGCAGCTTAGCAGGGGGTGTCACTGAAGCTTTCTTT.

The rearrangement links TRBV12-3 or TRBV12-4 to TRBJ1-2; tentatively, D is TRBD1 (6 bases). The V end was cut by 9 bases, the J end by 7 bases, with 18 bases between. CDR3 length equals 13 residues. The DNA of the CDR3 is TGTGCCAGTTTAAGGGACATAGGAGGTGGCTACACCTTC. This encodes CASLRDIGGGYTF.

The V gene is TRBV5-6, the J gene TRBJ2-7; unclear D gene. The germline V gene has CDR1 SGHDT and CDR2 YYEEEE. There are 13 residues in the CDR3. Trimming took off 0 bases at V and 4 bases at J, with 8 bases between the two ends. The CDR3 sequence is CASSLAGTYEQYF. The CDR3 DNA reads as TGTGCCAGCAGCTTGGCAGGCACATACGAGCAGTACTTC. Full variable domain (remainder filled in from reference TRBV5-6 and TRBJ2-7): DAGVTQSPTHLIKTRGQQVTLRCSPKSGHDTVSWYQQALGQGPQFIFQYYEEEERQRGNFPDRFSGHQFPNYSSELNVNALLLGDSALYLCASSLAGTYEQYFGPGTRLTVT.

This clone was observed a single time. The CDR3 DNA reads as TGTGCCTGGAGTGTTAGGGGGTTTGGCGGGGAGCTGTTTTTT. This sequence encodes CAWSVRGFGGELFF. The chain links TRBV30 to TRBJ2-2; maybe TRBD1 (6 bases). V was trimmed by 0 bases and J by 7 bases, leaving 12 bases between them. CDR1 and CDR2 (germline): GTSNPN, SVGIG (reference sequence). This CDR3 is built from 14 residues.

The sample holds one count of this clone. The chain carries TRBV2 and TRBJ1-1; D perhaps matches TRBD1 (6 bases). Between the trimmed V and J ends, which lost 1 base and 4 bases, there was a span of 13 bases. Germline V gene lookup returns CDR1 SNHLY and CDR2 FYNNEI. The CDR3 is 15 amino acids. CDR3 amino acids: CASSEDEGGSTEAFF. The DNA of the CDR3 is TGTGCCAGCAGTGAAGACGAGGGGGGGAGCACTGAAGCTTTCTTT.

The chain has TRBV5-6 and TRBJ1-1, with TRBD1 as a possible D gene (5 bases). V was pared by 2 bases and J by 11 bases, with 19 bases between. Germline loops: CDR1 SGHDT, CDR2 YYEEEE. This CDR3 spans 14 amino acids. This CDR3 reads CASSFRTPENRAFF. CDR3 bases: TGTGCCAGCAGCTTCCGGACACCAGAAAATAGGGCTTTCTTT.

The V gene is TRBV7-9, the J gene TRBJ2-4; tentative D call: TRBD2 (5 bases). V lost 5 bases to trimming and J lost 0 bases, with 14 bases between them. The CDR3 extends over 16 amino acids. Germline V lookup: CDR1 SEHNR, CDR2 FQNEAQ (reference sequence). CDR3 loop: CASSPNGVLAKNIQYF. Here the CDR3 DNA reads TGTGCCAGCAGCCCCAACGGGGTTCTAGCCAAAAACATTCAGTACTTC.

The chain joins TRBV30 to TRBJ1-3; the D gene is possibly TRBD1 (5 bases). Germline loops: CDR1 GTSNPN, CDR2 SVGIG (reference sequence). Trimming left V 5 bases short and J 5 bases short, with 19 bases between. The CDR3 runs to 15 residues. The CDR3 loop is CAWSVGAFQRNTIYF. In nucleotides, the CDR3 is TGTGCCTGGTCAGTTGGGGCCTTCCAACGAAACACCATATATTTT.

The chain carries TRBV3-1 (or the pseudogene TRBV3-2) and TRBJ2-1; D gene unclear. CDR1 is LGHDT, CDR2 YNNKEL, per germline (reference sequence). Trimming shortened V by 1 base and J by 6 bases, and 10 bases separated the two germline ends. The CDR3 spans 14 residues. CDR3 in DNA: TGTGCCAGCAGCCAAGTCCGCAGGCCCAATGAGCAGTTCTTC. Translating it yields CASSQVRRPNEQFF.

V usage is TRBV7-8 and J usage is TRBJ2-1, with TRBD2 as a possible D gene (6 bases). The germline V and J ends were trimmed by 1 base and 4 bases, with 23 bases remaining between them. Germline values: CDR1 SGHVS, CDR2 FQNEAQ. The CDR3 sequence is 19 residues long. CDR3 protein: CASSLETGVNKAPYNEQFF. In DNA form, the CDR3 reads TGTGCCAGCAGCTTAGAGACGGGAGTGAACAAAGCACCGTACAATGAGCAGTTCTTC.